A single sample gave rise to the 18 T cell receptor beta chains below, sequenced in a study of T cells after posttransplantation cyclophosphamide. The assay was immunoSEQ multiplex PCR, and TCRdb's table has in-frame clones only and misses some. Found here are about 36,000 clones, no singletons; the ten largest cover about 1.2%. Sequenced input: PBMCs. The source is a girl between 5 and 17 years old in good health, CMV-negative, and a related stem cell transplant donor.

The sample holds many counts of this clone. This chain links TRBV18 with TRBJ1-1, with D uncertain. Germline lookup yields CDR1 KGHSH and CDR2 LQKENI. The CDR3 runs 14 residues. The ends were cut back, 1 base at V and 1 base at J, with 7 bases in the middle. The CDR3 DNA reads as TGTGCCAGCTCACCACGAAACAAGAACACTGAAGCTTTCTTT. This sequence encodes CASSPRNKNTEAFF.

This clone was counted many times. The CDR3 here is CASSDDRLYGYTF. The DNA of the CDR3 is TGCGCCAGCAGTGACGACAGGTTGTATGGCTACACCTTC. This chain joins TRBV10-1 and TRBJ1-2; tentatively, D is TRBD1 (6 bases). This CDR3 has 13 amino acids. V was clipped by 3 bases and J by 5 bases, with 10 bases between them. CDR1 WNHNN and CDR2 SYGVQD come from the germline V gene (reference sequence).

The chain carries TRBV29-1 and TRBJ2-3; the match to TRBD2 covers 9 bases. Germline lookup yields CDR1 SQVTM and CDR2 ANQGSEA. The trim removed 6 bases at V and 2 bases at J, leaving 3 bases unmatched. This CDR3 has 13 residues. The CDR3 DNA follows: TGCAGCGTCAGGACTAGCGCCACAGATACGCAGTATTTT. Encoded protein: CSVRTSATDTQYF.

The CDR3 spells CAISEWEYEQYF. The CDR3 DNA reads TGTGCCATCAGTGAGTGGGAGTACGAGCAGTACTTC. This chain links TRBV10-3 with TRBJ2-7; TRBD2 might be the D (5 bases). Trimming took 1 base from V and 4 from J, leaving 5 bases between them. The CDR3 is made up of 12 amino acids. CDR1 and CDR2 from the germline V gene are ENHRY and SYGVKD.

This clone came up a few times. V usage is TRBV25-1 and J usage is TRBJ1-2, with D unclear. This CDR3 contains 14 residues. V lost 0 bases and J 8 bases, leaving 13 bases between the germline ends. Germline V CDR1 and CDR2: MGHDK, SYGVNS. CDR3 sequence: CASSEYYGVGGYTF. In DNA form, the CDR3 reads TGTGCCAGCAGTGAATATTACGGGGTGGGAGGCTACACCTTC.

This clone was counted only a few times. This sequence joins TRBV4-3 and TRBJ2-5; 8 nucleotides align to TRBD1. The CDR3 is 18 residues long. Germline CDR1 LGHNA, CDR2 YSLEER. Trimming cost V 4 bases and J 5 bases; bases outside gene matches: 18. The CDR3 DNA reads as TGCGCCAGCAGCCCACGGCCCGTCAGGACAGGGATTGTGGAGACCCAGTACTTC. Encoded protein: CASSPRPVRTGIVETQYF.

This clone showed up many times. Here the CDR3 DNA reads TGTGCCAGCAGTTACTCAAAGGGAGGCGAGCAGTACTTC. Translation: CASSYSKGGEQYF. The V call is TRBV6-5, the J call TRBJ2-7, with D perhaps TRBD2 (6 bases). V was clipped by 0 bases and J by 6 bases, with 9 bases between them. The CDR3 is made up of 13 amino acids. CDR1 MNHEY and CDR2 SVGAGI come from the germline V gene.

This clone has at least ten counts. The chain carries TRBV29-1 and TRBJ1-1; 8 bases align to TRBD1. The junction had 8 bases not matched to a gene; V was cut back by 6 bases and J by 2 bases. CDR3 length: 14 residues. The germline V gene encodes CDR1 SQVTM and CDR2 ANQGSEA. DNA of the CDR3: TGCAGCGTAGGACAGGGAGTGGGTAACACTGAAGCTTTCTTT. Translation gives CSVGQGVGNTEAFF.

This clone was seen many times. V gene TRBV5-1 combines with J gene TRBJ2-7, with 8 bases matching TRBD2. Germline V lookup: CDR1 SGHRS, CDR2 YFSETQ. V lost 0 bases, J lost 0 bases, and 2 bases stayed unmatched. This CDR3 is 15 amino acids long. The CDR3 is CASSLGGGISYEQYF. Here the CDR3 DNA reads TGCGCCAGCAGCTTGGGCGGGGGGATCTCCTACGAGCAGTACTTC.

This clone was counted ten times or more. V gene TRBV11-2 combines with J gene TRBJ2-2; D perhaps matches TRBD1 (5 bases). Trimming left V 5 bases short and J 0 bases short, with 13 bases between. The CDR3 is made up of 16 amino acids. Germline CDR1 reads SGHAT; CDR2 reads FQNNGV. CDR3 coding DNA: TGTGCCAGCAGCCGCGTAGGCAGGGCGAACACCGGGGAGCTGTTTTTT. It is translated as CASSRVGRANTGELFF.

This clone was detected ten times or more. V gene TRBV6-6 combines with J gene TRBJ1-5; D remains ambiguous. The V gene's germline CDR1 is MNHNY and CDR2 SVGAGI (reference sequence). This CDR3 is built from 14 residues. With 0 bases removed from V and 4 bases from J, the gap between germline ends came to 7 bases. The CDR3 sequence is CASSYSGKNQPQHF. The DNA of the CDR3 is TGTGCCAGCAGTTACTCCGGGAAAAATCAGCCCCAGCATTTT.

There are a few counts of this clone. The rearrangement uses TRBV7-2 and TRBJ2-5, with TRBD1 matching over 7 bases. The assigned J gene may be wrong: the sequence end matches TRBJ2-7 better. Germline V gene lookup returns CDR1 SGHTA and CDR2 FQGNSA. The CDR3 has 14 amino acids. The CDR3 spells CASSLNSGGYEQYF. CDR3 sequence (DNA): TGTGCCAGCAGCTTAAATTCAGGGGGCTACGAGCAGTACTTC.

This clone was detected a few times. V is TRBV7-2 and J is TRBJ1-2, with TRBD1 matching 11 bases. J was trimmed by 4 bases and V by 5 bases; bases with no gene match: 6. The CDR3 is 15 amino acids. Germline V gives CDR1 SGHTA, CDR2 FQGNSA. DNA for the CDR3: TGTGCCAGCAGCCGGACAGGGGGCGGTGGCTATGGCTACACCTTC. This sequence encodes CASSRTGGGGYGYTF.

There are many counts of this clone. CDR3 in amino acids: CASSLIAGGFYEQYF. The CDR3 DNA is TGTGCCAGCAGCTTGATAGCGGGGGGCTTCTACGAGCAGTACTTC. This rearrangement joins TRBV5-4 to TRBJ2-7; TRBD2 agrees at 10 bases. The CDR3 is 15 residues long. V lost 1 base and J lost 3; bases outside the gene matches: 4. The V gene's germline CDR1 is SGHNT and CDR2 YYREEE (reference sequence). Variable domain in full (rest from reference TRBV5-4 and TRBJ2-7): ETGVTQSPTHLIKTRGQQVTLRCSSQSGHNTVSWYQQALGQGPQFIFQYYREEENGRGNFPPRFSGLQFPNYSSELNVNALELDDSALYLCASSLIAGGFYEQYFGPGTRLTVT.

At least ten counts were recorded for this clone. This chain uses TRBV9 with TRBJ1-4, with D possibly TRBD1 on 5 matching bases. Trimming left V 0 bases short and J 6 bases short, with 12 bases between. There are 15 residues in the CDR3. CDR1 is SGDLS and CDR2 is YYNGEE in the germline V gene. The CDR3 DNA reads TGTGCCAGCAGCGTAGGGTGGGGAGGGGATGAAAAACTGTTTTTT. Amino acids: CASSVGWGGDEKLFF.

The table lists this clone with a few counts. The rearrangement joins TRBV11-2 to TRBJ1-2, with 8 bases fitting TRBD1. This CDR3 has 14 amino acids. Germline values: CDR1 SGHAT, CDR2 FQNNGV. After removal of 5 bases from V and 2 bases from J, the junction contained 4 bases not matched to a gene. The CDR3 protein is CASSLDRGNYGYTF. DNA for the CDR3: TGTGCCAGCAGCCTCGACAGGGGAAACTATGGCTACACCTTC.

This clone has more than one count but fewer than ten. The V call is TRBV13, the J call TRBJ2-5; D uncertain. The tail of the sequence fits TRBJ2-7 better, so the J call may be wrong. CDR1 and CDR2 (germline): PRHDT, FYEKMQ (reference sequence). This CDR3 comprises 14 residues. CDR3 in amino acids: CASSLGTAIYEQYF. As DNA, the CDR3 is TGTGCCAGCAGCTTAGGGACTGCCATCTACGAGCAGTACTTC.

This clone was seen at least ten times. The gene calls are TRBV19 and TRBJ2-1; D is unresolved. V was trimmed by 1 base and J by 1 base, leaving 14 bases between them. The CDR3 length is 17 residues. Per germline, CDR1 LNHDA and CDR2 SQIVND (reference sequence). CDR3 sequence reads: CASSIGNSFPSYNEQFF. In DNA form, the CDR3 reads TGTGCCAGTAGTATAGGCAACTCCTTCCCTTCCTACAATGAGCAGTTCTTC.